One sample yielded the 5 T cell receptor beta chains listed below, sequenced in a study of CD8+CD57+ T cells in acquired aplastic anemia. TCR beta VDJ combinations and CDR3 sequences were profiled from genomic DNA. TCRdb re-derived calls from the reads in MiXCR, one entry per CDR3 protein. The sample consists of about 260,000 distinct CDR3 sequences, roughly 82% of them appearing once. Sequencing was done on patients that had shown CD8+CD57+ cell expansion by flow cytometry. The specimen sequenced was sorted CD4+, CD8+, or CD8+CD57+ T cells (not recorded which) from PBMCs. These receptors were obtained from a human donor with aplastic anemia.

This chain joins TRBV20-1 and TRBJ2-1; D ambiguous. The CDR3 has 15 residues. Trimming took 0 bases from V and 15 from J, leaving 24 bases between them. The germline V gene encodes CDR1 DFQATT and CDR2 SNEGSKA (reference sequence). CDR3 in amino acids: CSARDAGRSYNGRFF. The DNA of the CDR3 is TGCAGTGCTAGAGATGCTGGCAGGTCCTACAATGGGCGGTTCTTC.

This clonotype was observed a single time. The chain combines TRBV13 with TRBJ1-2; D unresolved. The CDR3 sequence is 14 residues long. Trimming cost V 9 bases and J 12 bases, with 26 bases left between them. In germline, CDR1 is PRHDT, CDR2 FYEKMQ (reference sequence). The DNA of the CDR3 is TGTGCCAGTAGTTCCCCCGTCCCGTACTCTGGAAACACCTTC. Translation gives CASSSPVPYSGNTF.

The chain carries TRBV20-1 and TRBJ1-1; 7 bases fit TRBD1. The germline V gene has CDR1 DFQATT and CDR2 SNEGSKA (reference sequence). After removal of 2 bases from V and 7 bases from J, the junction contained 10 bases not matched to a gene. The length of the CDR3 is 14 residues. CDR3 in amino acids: CSARNRTGEGEAFF. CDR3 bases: TGCAGTGCTAGAAACCGGACAGGTGAAGGTGAAGCTTTCTTT.

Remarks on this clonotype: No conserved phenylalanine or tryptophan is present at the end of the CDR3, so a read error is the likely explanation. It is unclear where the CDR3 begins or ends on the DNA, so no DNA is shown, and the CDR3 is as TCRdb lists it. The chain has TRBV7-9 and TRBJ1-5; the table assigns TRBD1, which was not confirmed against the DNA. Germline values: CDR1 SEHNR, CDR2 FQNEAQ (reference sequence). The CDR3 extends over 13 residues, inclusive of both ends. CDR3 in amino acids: CASSLIPGELLHV.

Written as DNA, the CDR3 is TGTGCCACCGGGGACGGGGACACCGGTACGCAGTATTTT. Its protein is CATGDGDTGTQYF. V gene TRBV24-1 combines with J gene TRBJ2-3; perhaps TRBD1 as D (6 bases). The V and J ends lost 9 bases and 8 bases respectively, with 17 bases between them. This CDR3 has 13 amino acids. Per germline, CDR1 KGHDR and CDR2 SFDVKD.